Listed below are T cell receptor beta chains from one sample, sequenced in a study of cytomegalovirus exposure and HLA in healthy donors. Using immunoSEQ multiplex PCR, the repertoire was profiled, and TCRdb retains in-frame clones only, with some absent. The data show some 78,000 clones, 80% seen once. Sequencing was carried out using PBMCs. The receptor set was obtained from a woman in her 50s in good health and CMV-seropositive. Each CDR3 is given with its conserved first and last residue. A D gene is named only where the DNA matches it firmly. Part of the rows lack a size; the others show once, few, many or a class for expanded clones.

j_gene,d_gene,v_gene,len,abundance,CDR3nt,CDR3aa
TRBJ2-6,-,TRBV5-8,15,-,TGTGCCAGCAGCTTCTCAGGGTCTGGGGCCAACGTCCTGACTTTC,CASSFSGSGANVLTF
TRBJ1-3,TRBD1,TRBV10-3,15,-,TGTGCCATCAGGAAGACGAGACAGGGTAGGCACACCATATATTTT,CAIRKTRQGRHTIYF
TRBJ2-2,-,TRBV7-9,18,-,TGTGCCAGCAGCCGCATATTCGGCCGGGAGCCAAACACCGGGGAGCTGTTTTTT,CASSRIFGREPNTGELFF
TRBJ1-1,-,TRBV30,13,-,TGTGCCTGGAGTGGAGAACAGGAAACTGAAGCTTTCTTT,CAWSGEQETEAFF
TRBJ2-2,TRBD1,TRBV5-5,15,once,TGTGCCAGCAGCCAGGGACAGGGAAGTACCGGGGAGCTGTTTTTT,CASSQGQGSTGELFF
TRBJ1-2,-,TRBV7-2,14,-,TGTGCCAGCAGCTTAGCCAGTAATAACTATGGCTACACCTTC,CASSLASNNYGYTF
TRBJ2-2,-,TRBV19,14,-,TGTGCCAGTAGTATATCAGGGACTGGCGGGGAGCTGTTTTTT,CASSISGTGGELFF
TRBJ2-2,-,TRBV5-6,14,few,TGTGCCAGCAGCTTGATATTGAACACCGGGGAGCTGTTTTTT,CASSLILNTGELFF
TRBJ1-1,-,TRBV30,13,-,TGTGCCTGGAGCCGGGGGACGAACACTGAAGCTTTCTTT,CAWSRGTNTEAFF
TRBJ2-3,-,TRBV29-1,16,-,TGCAGCGTGCCCCCTTCGGGCAGGGGCTCCACAGATACGCAGTATTTT,CSVPPSGRGSTDTQYF
TRBJ2-3,-,TRBV2,13,-,TGTGCCAGCAGCGGGTTTACGGCAGATACGCAGTATTTT,CASSGFTADTQYF
TRBJ1-2,TRBD1,TRBV4-1,15,few,TGCGCCAGCAGCCAAGAGGGACAGGGATCGGGTGGCTACACCTTC,CASSQEGQGSGGYTF
TRBJ1-2,-,TRBV7-9,16,-,TGTGCCAGCAGCTTAGACGGCTGGGAGTCTAACTATGGCTACACCTTC,CASSLDGWESNYGYTF
TRBJ1-5,TRBD1,TRBV27,19,once,TGTGCCAGCAGTCCGAGTACTACAGGGGGCTGGATTAGGAATCAGCCCCAGCATTTT,CASSPSTTGGWIRNQPQHF
TRBJ2-1,TRBD2,TRBV14,17,-,TGTGCCAGCAGCCAAGATAATCCCCTAGCGGGGCCCTCCGAGCAGTTCTTC,CASSQDNPLAGPSEQFF
TRBJ1-5,TRBD1,TRBV19,18,few,TGTGCCAGTAGCCGTTTACCGGGACAGGGGAGAAGCAATCAGCCCCAGCATTTT,CASSRLPGQGRSNQPQHF
TRBJ1-1,-,TRBV7-3,13,-,TGTGCCAGCAGCTTAACGCAGGACACTGAAGCTTTCTTT,CASSLTQDTEAFF
TRBJ1-1,-,TRBV7-9,14,once,TGTGCCAGCAGCCTTACAGCCGGGACAAATGAAGCTTTCTTT,CASSLTAGTNEAFF
TRBJ1-2,-,TRBV7-8,15,-,TGTGCCAGCAGCTTAGCTTTTAGCACGGCCTATGGCTACACCTTC,CASSLAFSTAYGYTF
TRBJ2-7,-,TRBV11-2,13,-,TGTGCCAGCAGCCTCAGCGCCTCGAACGAGCAGTACTTC,CASSLSASNEQYF
TRBJ1-1,-,TRBV11-2,17,few,TGTGCCAGCAGCTCGACGGAGAGGTTTTGGGAGGGGTTGGAAGCTTTCTTT,CASSSTERFWEGLEAFF
TRBJ2-1,-,TRBV20-1,11,-,TGCAGTGCTAGTAGCAACAATGAGCAGTTCTTC,CSASSNNEQFF
TRBJ2-5,TRBD2,TRBV7-2,18,few,TGTGCCAGCAGCCTCGGGACTAGCGGGAGGGCGAGTCAAGAGACCCAGTACTTC,CASSLGTSGRASQETQYF
TRBJ2-3,TRBD1,TRBV9,16,-,TGTGCCAGCAGCGTAGCTGGGACAGGGGAATCGGATACGCAGTATTTT,CASSVAGTGESDTQYF
TRBJ2-1,TRBD1,TRBV2,16,-,TGTGCCAGCACTCGACAGGGTGTTAGCTCCTACAATGAGCAGTTCTTC,CASTRQGVSSYNEQFF
TRBJ1-1,TRBD1,TRBV2,13,-,TGTGCCAGCAGTGTACAGGGGGGCACTGAAGCTTTCTTT,CASSVQGGTEAFF
TRBJ1-5,TRBD1,TRBV10-3,14,-,TGTGCCATCAGTCGGACAGGGGGCAATCAGCCCCAGCATTTT,CAISRTGGNQPQHF
TRBJ1-1,-,TRBV19,13,-,TGTGCCAGTAGCCTCAGGGATTCCACTGAAGCTTTCTTT,CASSLRDSTEAFF
TRBJ2-1,TRBD2,TRBV11-3,18,-,TGTGCCAGCAGCTTAGCCCTTCGACCGGGACTAGCGGGGGATGAGCAGTTCTTC,CASSLALRPGLAGDEQFF
TRBJ1-2,-,TRBV7-3,14,few,TGTGCCAGCAGCCCAGGGAAAGGTGAGTATGGCTACACCTTC,CASSPGKGEYGYTF
TRBJ1-4,-,TRBV2,13,once,TGTGCCAGCAGTGCCCCTACGAGGGAGAAACTGTTTTTT,CASSAPTREKLFF
TRBJ2-7,-,TRBV6-1,13,-,TGTGCCAGCAACCCCTTTGGTTCCAGGGAGCAGTACTTC,CASNPFGSREQYF
TRBJ2-3,-,TRBV9,15,-,TGTGCCAGCAGCGTAGAGCGGGTACCCACAGATACGCAGTATTTT,CASSVERVPTDTQYF
TRBJ2-4,TRBD1,TRBV7-3,15,-,TGTGCCAGCAGCTTAAACCCAGGGACAGAAAACATTCAGTACTTC,CASSLNPGTENIQYF
TRBJ2-1,-,TRBV10-1,15,-,TGCGCCAGCAGTGATGGTCAGGGTGGAAAAAATGAGCAGTTCTTC,CASSDGQGGKNEQFF
TRBJ1-2,-,TRBV5-6,13,-,TGTGCCAGCAGCATCCGGGCTAACTATGGCTACACCTTC,CASSIRANYGYTF
TRBJ1-1,TRBD1,TRBV30,16,once,TGTGCCTGGACCCACCAGGGGGACAGGGGGTTGTGGGAAGCTTTCTTT,CAWTHQGDRGLWEAFF
TRBJ2-1,-,TRBV27,12,-,TGTGCCAGCAGTTTTACCATCGGTGAGCAGTTCTTC,CASSFTIGEQFF
TRBJ1-6,TRBD1,TRBV6-6,16,once,TGTGCCAGCATTGACAGGGGAAGCTCCTATAATTCACCCCTCCACTTT,CASIDRGSSYNSPLHF
TRBJ2-1,-,TRBV2,15,-,TGTGCCAGCAGTGAAGTGCGGAGCTCCTACAATGAGCAGTTCTTC,CASSEVRSSYNEQFF
TRBJ2-5,-,TRBV6-1,13,once,TGTGCCAGCAGTACAGGACAGCGAGGTGCCCAGTACTTC,CASSTGQRGAQYF
TRBJ1-2,-,TRBV19,13,-,TGTGCCAGTAGTATGGCCAGACCTGAGGGCTACGCCTTC,CASSMARPEGYAF
TRBJ1-1,-,TRBV10-1,13,few,TGCGCCAGCAGGGTTTCAGAGGACACTGAAGCTTTCTTT,CASRVSEDTEAFF
TRBJ1-2,-,TRBV9,13,-,TGTGCCAGCAGTGCTACAGGGCACTATGGCTACACCTTC,CASSATGHYGYTF